This entry lists 21 T cell receptor beta chains sequenced from one sample in a study of cytomegalovirus exposure and HLA in healthy donors. Primers for the PCR totalled 60 Vbeta and 13 Jbeta. The method was immunoSEQ multiplex PCR; TCRdb's version includes in-frame clones alone and lacks a portion of them. The data hold 77,000 or so clones, with 75% observed a single time. Input material: PBMCs. All receptors come from a woman aged 40-49 years in good health and CMV-seronegative.

This clone came up once. V and J are TRBV5-4 and TRBJ2-5, with a tentative D call TRBD1 (5 bases). This CDR3 has 14 residues. Germline CDR1 and CDR2: SGHNT and YYREEE (reference sequence). Deletions cut 4 bases from V and 2 bases from J, with 12 bases between. CDR3 region: CASSLPTAQETQYF. CDR3 nucleotides: TGTGCCAGCAGCCTACCGACAGCACAAGAGACCCAGTACTTC.

CDR3 amino acids: CAWSSERGYGYTF. CDR3 sequence (DNA): TGTGCCTGGAGTTCAGAACGAGGGTACGGCTACACCTTC. The chain combines TRBV30 with TRBJ1-2; D not certain. V lost 2 bases and J lost 8, with 15 bases in between. Germline CDR1 and CDR2: GTSNPN and SVGIG (reference sequence). CDR3 length: 13 amino acids.

This clone appeared a few times. This chain connects TRBV11-3 to TRBJ2-1, with TRBD1 matching over 9 bases. J gave up 8 bases and V 5 bases, and 4 bases lay outside the gene matches. This CDR3 is built from 13 residues. Germline V gene data show CDR1 as SGHNT and CDR2 as YENEEA. CDR3 loop: CASSPGQGDEQFF. CDR3 sequence (DNA): TGTGCCAGCAGCCCGGGACAGGGAGATGAGCAGTTCTTC.

The chain has TRBV19 and TRBJ2-3, with no clear D. Germline values: CDR1 LNHDA, CDR2 SQIVND (reference sequence). The CDR3 spans 14 residues. With 6 bases removed from V and 2 bases from J, the gap between germline ends came to 12 bases. CDR3 sequence (DNA): TGTGCCAGTAGCTTATCCTCGGTCACAGATACGCAGTATTTT. Encoded protein: CASSLSSVTDTQYF. Full variable domain (outside the CDR3, taken from reference TRBV19 and TRBJ2-3): DGGITQSPKYLFRKEGQNVTLSCEQNLNHDAMYWYRQDPGQGLRLIYYSQIVNDFQKGDIAEGYSVSREKKESFPLTVTSAQKNPTAFYLCASSLSSVTDTQYFGPGTRLTVL.

This clone was seen a single time. The rearrangement links TRBV10-3 to TRBJ2-1, with D unclear. The CDR3 is 18 residues long. V lost 4 bases, J lost 2 bases, and 21 bases lay in between. Germline CDR1 is ENHRY and CDR2 is SYGVKD. CDR3 region: CAISGDRRSAPTYNEQFF. CDR3 DNA: TGTGCCATCAGTGGTGACCGACGGAGTGCGCCGACCTACAATGAGCAGTTCTTC.

This clone was observed a single time. The chain joins TRBV7-9 to TRBJ2-2; TRBD1 matches 8 bases. CDR3 length: 13 residues. The ends lost 9 bases at V and 4 bases at J; junction bases unmatched: 4. The V gene's germline CDR1 is SEHNR and CDR2 FQNEAQ (reference sequence). This CDR3 reads CASDDRGTGELFF. The DNA of the CDR3 is TGTGCCAGTGACGACAGGGGCACCGGGGAGCTGTTTTTT.

This chain joins TRBV20-1 and TRBJ1-1, with 7 bases fitting TRBD1. CDR1 and CDR2 from the germline V gene are DFQATT and SNEGSKA (reference sequence). V lost 1 base and J lost 12; bases outside the gene matches: 5. CDR3 length equals 11 residues. The CDR3 loop is CSARGDRGTFF. CDR3 in DNA: TGCAGTGCTAGAGGGGACAGAGGGACTTTCTTT.

The chain couples TRBV28 to TRBJ1-6; 10 bases line up with TRBD1. After removal of 3 bases from V and 8 bases from J, the junction contained 7 bases not matched to a gene. This CDR3 comprises 16 residues. Germline V gene lookup returns CDR1 MDHEN and CDR2 SYDVKM. The CDR3 protein is CASSFPGQGLDSPLHF. The CDR3 DNA reads as TGTGCCAGCAGTTTTCCGGGACAGGGGTTGGATTCACCCCTCCACTTT. The full variable domain, with the rest looked up from reference TRBV28 and TRBJ1-6, is DVKVTQSSRYLVKRTGEKVFLECVQDMDHENMFWYRQDPGLGLRLIYFSYDVKMKEKGDIPEGYSVSREKKERFSLILESASTNQTSMYLCASSFPGQGLDSPLHFGNGTRLTVT.

This clone was seen only a few times. The chain carries TRBV6-1 and TRBJ1-5; 9 nucleotides agree with TRBD1. This CDR3 comprises 15 residues. J lost 1 base, V lost 8 bases, and 6 bases had no gene match. CDR1 and CDR2 (germline): MNHNS, SASEGT. CDR3: CASRDRDESNQPQHF. CDR3 in DNA: TGTGCCAGCCGGGACAGGGACGAAAGCAATCAGCCCCAGCATTTT.

The chain has TRBV9 and TRBJ2-1; 10 bases match TRBD2. The V gene end was trimmed by 0 bases and the J gene end by 4 bases; junction bases not matched to a gene: 10. Germline CDR1 reads SGDLS; CDR2 reads YYNGEE. The CDR3 sequence is 18 residues long. The DNA for the CDR3 is TGTGCCAGCAGCGTAGGTGGGCTAGCGGGAGTAGTGTACAATGAGCAGTTCTTC. It yields the protein CASSVGGLAGVVYNEQFF.

In its sample, this clone was seen a few times. This chain uses TRBV28 with TRBJ1-1; no firm D call. V was shortened by 5 bases and J by 4 bases, with 17 bases between the two germline ends. CDR1 MDHEN and CDR2 SYDVKM come from the germline V gene. This CDR3 comprises 15 residues. This chain's CDR3 is CASSPVSPEGTEAFF. For the CDR3, the DNA is TGTGCCAGCAGTCCCGTAAGTCCGGAGGGCACTGAAGCTTTCTTT.

The V call is TRBV2, the J call TRBJ1-5, with D possibly being TRBD1 (5 bases). Trimming stripped 7 bases from V and 1 base from J, with 17 bases between. The V gene's germline CDR1 is SNHLY and CDR2 FYNNEI. The CDR3 contains 16 residues. This CDR3 reads CASNQGSGVSNQPQHF. The CDR3 DNA follows: TGTGCCAGCAACCAGGGATCGGGGGTGAGCAATCAGCCCCAGCATTTT. Full variable domain (rest looked up from reference TRBV2 and TRBJ1-5): EPEVTQTPSHQVTQMGQEVILRCVPISNHLYFYWYRQILGQKVEFLVSFYNNEISEKSEIFDDQFSVERPDGSNFTLKIRSTKLEDSAMYFCASNQGSGVSNQPQHFGDGTRLSIL.

The genes are TRBV14 and TRBJ2-3, with D tentatively TRBD2 (5 bases). CDR1 and CDR2 from the germline V gene are SGHDN and FVKESK. Trimming removed 5 bases from V and 5 bases from J, with 26 bases in between. There are 18 residues in the CDR3. This CDR3 is CASSTPGPAAGHLDTQYF. The CDR3 DNA follows: TGTGCCAGCAGCACCCCGGGCCCGGCGGCGGGCCATTTAGATACGCAGTATTTT.

This clone occurred a few times. The chain recombines TRBV5-4 with TRBJ1-4; D may be TRBD1 (6 bases). The V end was cut by 4 bases, the J end by 4 bases, with 14 bases between. CDR1 SGHNT and CDR2 YYREEE come from the germline V gene (reference sequence). The CDR3 loop spans 15 amino acids. The CDR3 DNA sequence: TGTGCCAGCAGCATCGGACAGAGCTATAATGAAAAACTGTTTTTT. Translated, it gives CASSIGQSYNEKLFF.

Comment on this clone: One end of the junction is discordant with germline, which a read error may explain. The genes are TRBV7-7 and TRBJ2-5; 7 bases match TRBD2. Germline lookup yields CDR1 SSHAT and CDR2 FNYEAQ (reference sequence). The CDR3 is made up of 15 amino acids. CDR3 DNA sequence: TGTGCTAGCAGCTTAGGACTAGTAGATGGAGAGACCCAGTACTTC. It translates to CASSLGLVDGETQYF.

V gene TRBV12-5 combines with J gene TRBJ1-3; TRBD1 agrees at 9 bases. Trimming took 6 bases from V and 2 from J; bases not matched to a gene: 5. Looked up from germline, CDR1 is LGHNT and CDR2 is FRNRAP. The CDR3 totals 15 residues. CDR3 sequence: CASGQDRGAGNTIYF. CDR3 nucleotides: TGTGCTAGTGGGCAAGACAGGGGGGCTGGAAACACCATATATTTT.

The chain employs TRBV19 and TRBJ2-7; a possible D gene is TRBD2 (6 bases). Trimming pared 9 bases from V and 0 bases from J, leaving 12 bases between. The CDR3 contains 13 residues. Germline V gene lookup returns CDR1 LNHDA and CDR2 SQIVND (reference sequence). CDR3 protein: CASRPTSSYEQYF. CDR3 nucleotides: TGTGCCAGCAGGCCGACTAGCTCCTACGAGCAGTACTTC.

This clone was found a few times. This CDR3 reads CAGGAWLNTEAFF. CDR3 nucleotide sequence: TGTGCGGGGGGAGCATGGCTGAACACTGAAGCTTTCTTT. The chain carries TRBV11-2 and TRBJ1-1, with D possibly being TRBD1 (5 bases). Looked up from germline, CDR1 is SGHAT and CDR2 is FQNNGV. The CDR3 has 13 residues. Drawing the rest from reference TRBV11-2 and TRBJ1-1, the complete variable domain is EAGVAQSPRYKIIEKRQSVAFWCNPISGHATLYWYQQILGQGPKLLIQFQNNGVVDDSQLPKDRFSAERLKGVDSTLKIQPAKLEDSAVYLCAGGAWLNTEAFFGQGTRLTVV.

This rearrangement joins TRBV28 to TRBJ2-5, with D tentatively TRBD2 (6 bases). CDR3 length: 20 amino acids. Germline V gene sequence: CDR1 MDHEN, CDR2 SYDVKM. V was trimmed by 8 bases and J by 4 bases, leaving 35 bases between them. Here the CDR3 DNA reads TGTGCCAGCTCCTTACCCCTTAAACTCGGAGGGCCCTTAGAGACAGAGACCCAGTACTTC. Translated, it gives CASSLPLKLGGPLETETQYF.

This chain connects TRBV11-2 to TRBJ1-6; D ambiguous. V was trimmed by 0 bases and J by 8 bases, leaving 11 bases between them. There are 15 residues in the CDR3. Germline CDR1 and CDR2: SGHAT and FQNNGV. The CDR3 region is CASSLDGLQYSPLHF. DNA of the CDR3: TGTGCCAGCAGCTTAGATGGCCTCCAATATTCACCCCTCCACTTT. Looking up the rest from reference TRBV11-2 and TRBJ1-6 gives the full variable domain: EAGVAQSPRYKIIEKRQSVAFWCNPISGHATLYWYQQILGQGPKLLIQFQNNGVVDDSQLPKDRFSAERLKGVDSTLKIQPAKLEDSAVYLCASSLDGLQYSPLHFGNGTRLTVT.

The J gene is TRBJ2-1, the V gene TRBV11-3, with D possibly TRBD2 on 6 matching bases. V dropped 0 bases and J dropped 5 bases, with 23 bases sitting between them. Germline CDR1 is SGHNT and CDR2 is YENEEA. This CDR3 has 19 residues. The CDR3 DNA reads TGTGCCAGCAGCTTAGAGGGGGGTTTCGCGGGTGCTGACCACAATGAGCAGTTCTTC. Amino acid sequence: CASSLEGGFAGADHNEQFF.